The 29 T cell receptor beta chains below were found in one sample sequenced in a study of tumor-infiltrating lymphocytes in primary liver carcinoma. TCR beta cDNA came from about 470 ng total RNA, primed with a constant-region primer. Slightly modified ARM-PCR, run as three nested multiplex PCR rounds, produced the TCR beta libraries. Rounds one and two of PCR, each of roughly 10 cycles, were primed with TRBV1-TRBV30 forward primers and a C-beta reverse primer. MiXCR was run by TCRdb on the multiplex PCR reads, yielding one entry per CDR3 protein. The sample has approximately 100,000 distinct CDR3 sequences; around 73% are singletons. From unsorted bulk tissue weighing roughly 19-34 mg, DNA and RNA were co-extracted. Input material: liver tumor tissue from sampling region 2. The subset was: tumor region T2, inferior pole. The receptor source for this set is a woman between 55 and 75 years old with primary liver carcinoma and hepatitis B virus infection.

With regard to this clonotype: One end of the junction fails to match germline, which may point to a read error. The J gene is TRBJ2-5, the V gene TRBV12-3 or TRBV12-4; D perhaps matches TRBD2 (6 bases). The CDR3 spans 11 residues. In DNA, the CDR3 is TGTGCCAACAGTTTACGGGAGACCCATTACTTC. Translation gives CANSLRETHYF.

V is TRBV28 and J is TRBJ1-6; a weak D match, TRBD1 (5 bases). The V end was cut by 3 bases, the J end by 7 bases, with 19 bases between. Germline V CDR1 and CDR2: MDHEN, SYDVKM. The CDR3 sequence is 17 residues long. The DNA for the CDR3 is TGTGCCAGCAGTTTGGGGCCGAGGTTTGGAGGAAATTCACCCCTCCACTTT. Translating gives CASSLGPRFGGNSPLHF.

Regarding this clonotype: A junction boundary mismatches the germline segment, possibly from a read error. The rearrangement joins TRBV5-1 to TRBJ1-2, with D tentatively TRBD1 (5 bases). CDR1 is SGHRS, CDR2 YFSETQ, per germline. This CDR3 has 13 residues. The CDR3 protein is CAGRTGTGYGYAF. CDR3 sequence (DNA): TGCGCCGGCAGAACCGGGACCGGGTATGGCTACGCCTTC.

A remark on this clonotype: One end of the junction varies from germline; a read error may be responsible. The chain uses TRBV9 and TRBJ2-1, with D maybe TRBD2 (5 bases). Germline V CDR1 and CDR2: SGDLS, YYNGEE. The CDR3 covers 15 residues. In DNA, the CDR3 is TGTCCCAGCACCCCATTGAGCGGAGGCGGGAATGAGCAGTTCTTC. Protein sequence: CPSTPLSGGGNEQFF.

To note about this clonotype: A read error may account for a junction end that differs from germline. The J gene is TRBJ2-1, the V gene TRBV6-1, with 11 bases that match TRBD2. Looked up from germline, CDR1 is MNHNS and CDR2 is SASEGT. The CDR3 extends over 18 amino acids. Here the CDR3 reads CASSTGTSGWGSYSEQFF. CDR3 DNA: TGTGCCAGCAGTACCGGGACTAGCGGTTGGGGCTCCTACAGTGAGCAGTTCTTC.

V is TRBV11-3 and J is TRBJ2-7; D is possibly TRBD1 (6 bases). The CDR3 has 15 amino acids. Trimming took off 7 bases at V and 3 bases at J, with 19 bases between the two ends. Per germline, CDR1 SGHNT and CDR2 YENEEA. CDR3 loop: CASIPGTGCNYEQYF. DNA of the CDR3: TGTGCCAGCATCCCCGGAACAGGGTGCAACTACGAGCAGTACTTC.

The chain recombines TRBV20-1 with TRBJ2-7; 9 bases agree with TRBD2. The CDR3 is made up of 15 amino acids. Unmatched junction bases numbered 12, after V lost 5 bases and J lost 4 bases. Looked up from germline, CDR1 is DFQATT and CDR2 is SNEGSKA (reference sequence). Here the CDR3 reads CSAQTSGSTRYEQYF. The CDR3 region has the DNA TGCAGTGCTCAGACTAGCGGTTCTACTAGGTACGAGCAGTACTTC.

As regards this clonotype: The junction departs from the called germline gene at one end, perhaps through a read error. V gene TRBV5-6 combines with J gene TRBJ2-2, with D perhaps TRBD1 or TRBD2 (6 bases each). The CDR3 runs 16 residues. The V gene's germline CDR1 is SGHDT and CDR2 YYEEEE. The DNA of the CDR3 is TGTACCAGCAGCTTACGTGCGGGGACACTCAGCGGGGAGCTGTTTTTT. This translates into CTSSLRAGTLSGELFF. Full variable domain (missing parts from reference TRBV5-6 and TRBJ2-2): DAGVTQSPTHLIKTRGQQVTLRCSPKSGHDTVSWYQQALGQGPQFIFQYYEEEERQRGNFPDRFSGHQFPNYSSELNVNALLLGDSALYLCTSSLRAGTLSGELFFGEGSRLTVL.

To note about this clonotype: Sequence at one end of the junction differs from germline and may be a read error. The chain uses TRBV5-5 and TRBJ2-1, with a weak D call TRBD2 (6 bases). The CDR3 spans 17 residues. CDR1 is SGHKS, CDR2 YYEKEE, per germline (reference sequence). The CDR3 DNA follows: TGTGCTAGCAGCTTGGCCCAGTTTTTCGGGAGTAGGGGTGAGCAGTTCTTC. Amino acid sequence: CASSLAQFFGSRGEQFF.

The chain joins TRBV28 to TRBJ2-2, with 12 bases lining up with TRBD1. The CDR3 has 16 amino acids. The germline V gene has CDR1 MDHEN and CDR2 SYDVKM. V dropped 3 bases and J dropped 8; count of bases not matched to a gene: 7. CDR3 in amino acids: CASSFGGTGGIGELFF. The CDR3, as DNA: TGTGCCAGCAGTTTTGGAGGGACAGGGGGCATAGGGGAGCTGTTTTTT.

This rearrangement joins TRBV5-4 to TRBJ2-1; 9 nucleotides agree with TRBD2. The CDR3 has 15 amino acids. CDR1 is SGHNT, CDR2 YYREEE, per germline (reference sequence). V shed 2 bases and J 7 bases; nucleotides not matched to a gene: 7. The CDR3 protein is CASSFAAGGINEQFF. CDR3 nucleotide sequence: TGTGCCAGCAGCTTTGCAGCGGGAGGTATTAATGAGCAGTTCTTC.

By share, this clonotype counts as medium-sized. CDR3 sequence: CASSTGTVPYEQYF. In nucleotides, the CDR3 is TGTGCCAGCAGCACCGGGACAGTCCCCTACGAGCAGTACTTC. The rearrangement uses TRBV5-4 and TRBJ2-7; 7 nucleotides match TRBD1. The CDR3 spans 14 residues. Germline values: CDR1 SGHNT, CDR2 YYREEE (reference sequence). Trimming removed 4 bases from V and 2 bases from J; junction bases left unmatched: 6.

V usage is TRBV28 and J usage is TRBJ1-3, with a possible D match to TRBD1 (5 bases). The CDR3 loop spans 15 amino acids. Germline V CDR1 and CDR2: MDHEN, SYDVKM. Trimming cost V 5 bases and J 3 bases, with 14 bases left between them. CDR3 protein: CASSPTRGNGNTIYF. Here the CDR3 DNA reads TGTGCCAGCAGTCCCACAAGGGGAAATGGAAACACCATATATTTT. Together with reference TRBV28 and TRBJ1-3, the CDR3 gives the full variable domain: DVKVTQSSRYLVKRTGEKVFLECVQDMDHENMFWYRQDPGLGLRLIYFSYDVKMKEKGDIPEGYSVSREKKERFSLILESASTNQTSMYLCASSPTRGNGNTIYFGEGSWLTVV.

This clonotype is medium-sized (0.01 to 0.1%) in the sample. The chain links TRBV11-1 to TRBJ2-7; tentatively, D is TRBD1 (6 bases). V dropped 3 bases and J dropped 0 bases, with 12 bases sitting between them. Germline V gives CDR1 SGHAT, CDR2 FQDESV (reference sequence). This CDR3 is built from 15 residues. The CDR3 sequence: CASSFLQGPSYEQYF. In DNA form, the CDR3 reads TGTGCCAGCAGCTTTCTACAGGGACCCTCCTACGAGCAGTACTTC.

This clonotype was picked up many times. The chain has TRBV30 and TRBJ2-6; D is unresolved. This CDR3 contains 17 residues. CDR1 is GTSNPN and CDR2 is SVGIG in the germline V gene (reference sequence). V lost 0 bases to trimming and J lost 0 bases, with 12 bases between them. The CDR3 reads CAWSVKLQISGANVLTF. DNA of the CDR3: TGTGCCTGGAGTGTAAAGCTGCAAATCTCTGGGGCCAACGTCCTGACTTTC.

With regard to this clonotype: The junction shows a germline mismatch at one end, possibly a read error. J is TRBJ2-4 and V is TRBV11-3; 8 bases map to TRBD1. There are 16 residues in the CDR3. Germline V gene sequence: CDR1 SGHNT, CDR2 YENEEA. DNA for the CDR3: TGTACCAGCAGCCCTCGGACAGGGCTGGCCAAAAACATTCACTATTTC. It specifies CTSSPRTGLAKNIHYF.

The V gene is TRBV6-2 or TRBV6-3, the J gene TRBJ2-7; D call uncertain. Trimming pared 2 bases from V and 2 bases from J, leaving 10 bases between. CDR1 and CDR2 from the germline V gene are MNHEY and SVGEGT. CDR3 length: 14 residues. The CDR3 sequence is CASSYPTSAYEQYF. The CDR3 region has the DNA TGTGCCAGCAGTTACCCGACAAGTGCCTACGAGCAGTACTTC.

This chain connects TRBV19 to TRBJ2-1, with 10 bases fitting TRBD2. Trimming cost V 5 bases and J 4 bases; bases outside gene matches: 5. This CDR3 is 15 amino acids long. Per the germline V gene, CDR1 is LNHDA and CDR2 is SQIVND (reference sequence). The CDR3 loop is CASSVKRGGYNEQFF. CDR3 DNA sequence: TGTGCCAGTAGTGTAAAGCGGGGGGGGTACAATGAGCAGTTCTTC.

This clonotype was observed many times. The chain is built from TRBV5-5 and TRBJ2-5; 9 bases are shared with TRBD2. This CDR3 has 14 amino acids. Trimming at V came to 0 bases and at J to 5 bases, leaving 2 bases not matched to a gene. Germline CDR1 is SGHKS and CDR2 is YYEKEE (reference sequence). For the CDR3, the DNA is TGTGCCAGCAGCTTGGCTACTAGCGGGGAGACCCAGTACTTC. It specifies CASSLATSGETQYF.

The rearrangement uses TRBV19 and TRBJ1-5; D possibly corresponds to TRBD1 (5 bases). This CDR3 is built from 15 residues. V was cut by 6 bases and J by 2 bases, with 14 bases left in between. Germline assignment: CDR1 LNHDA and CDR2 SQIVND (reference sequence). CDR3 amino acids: CASSTAGEGNQPQHF. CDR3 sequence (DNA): TGTGCCAGTAGCACAGCGGGGGAAGGCAATCAGCCCCAGCATTTT.

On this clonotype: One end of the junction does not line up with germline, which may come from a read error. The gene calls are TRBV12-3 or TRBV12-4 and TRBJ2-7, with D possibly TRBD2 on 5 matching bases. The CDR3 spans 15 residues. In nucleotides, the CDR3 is TGTGCCATCAGTGCCTCCGGACTTTGCTCCTACGAGCAGTACTTC. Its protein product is CAISASGLCSYEQYF.

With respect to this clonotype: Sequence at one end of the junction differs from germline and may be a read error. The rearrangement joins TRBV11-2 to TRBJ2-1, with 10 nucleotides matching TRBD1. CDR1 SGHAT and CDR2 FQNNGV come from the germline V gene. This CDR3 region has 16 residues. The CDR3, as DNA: TGTGCCAGGAGCGCTTTAGGGACAGGGGCCCACAATGATCAGTTCTTC. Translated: CARSALGTGAHNDQFF.

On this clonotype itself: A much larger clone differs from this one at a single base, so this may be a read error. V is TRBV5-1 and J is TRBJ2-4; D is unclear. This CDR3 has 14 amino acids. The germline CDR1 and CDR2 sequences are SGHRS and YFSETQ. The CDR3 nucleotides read TGCGCCAGCAGCTTCCCAGACGGCAAAAGCATTCAGTACTTC. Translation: CASSFPDGKSIQYF. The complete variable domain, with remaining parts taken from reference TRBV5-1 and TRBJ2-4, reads KAGVTQTPRYLIKTRGQQVTLSCSPISGHRSVSWYQQTPGQGLQFLFEYFSETQRNKGNFPGRFSGRQFSNSRSEMNVSTLELGDSALYLCASSFPDGKSIQYFGAGTRLSVL.

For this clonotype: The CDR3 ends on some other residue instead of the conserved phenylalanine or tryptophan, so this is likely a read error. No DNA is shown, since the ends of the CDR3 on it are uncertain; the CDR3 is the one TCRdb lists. The CDR3 reads CASSLDRTEELFL. The chain has TRBV11-2 and TRBJ2-2; TRBD2, as called in the table, went unchecked against the DNA. The CDR3 adds up to 13 amino acids, both ends counted. Germline loops: CDR1 SGHAT, CDR2 FQNNGV.

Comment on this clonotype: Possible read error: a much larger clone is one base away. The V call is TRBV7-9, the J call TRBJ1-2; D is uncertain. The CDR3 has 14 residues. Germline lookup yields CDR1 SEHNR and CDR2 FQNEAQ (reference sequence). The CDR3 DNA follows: TGTGCCAGCAGCTTAGAGGGCAGTAACTATGGCTACATCTTC. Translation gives CASSLEGSNYGYIF.

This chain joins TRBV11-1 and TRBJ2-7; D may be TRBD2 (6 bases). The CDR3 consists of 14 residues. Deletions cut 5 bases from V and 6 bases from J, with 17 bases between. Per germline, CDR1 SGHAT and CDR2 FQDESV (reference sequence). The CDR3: CASSPTAGLREQYF. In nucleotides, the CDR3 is TGTGCCAGCAGCCCGACAGCAGGACTACGCGAGCAGTACTTC.

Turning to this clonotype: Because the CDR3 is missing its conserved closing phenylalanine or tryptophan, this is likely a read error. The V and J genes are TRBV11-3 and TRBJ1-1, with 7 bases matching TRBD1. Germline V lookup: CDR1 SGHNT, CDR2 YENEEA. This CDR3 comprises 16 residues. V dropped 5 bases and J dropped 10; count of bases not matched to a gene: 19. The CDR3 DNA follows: TGTGCCAGCAGCATAGCCCCCAGTTACGCCCAGGGGGGAGCTTTCTTG. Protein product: CASSIAPSYAQGGAFL.

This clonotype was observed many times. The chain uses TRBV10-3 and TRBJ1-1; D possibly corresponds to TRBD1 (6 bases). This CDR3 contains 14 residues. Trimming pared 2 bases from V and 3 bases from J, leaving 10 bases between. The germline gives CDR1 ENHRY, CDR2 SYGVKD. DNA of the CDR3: TGTGCCATCAGTGAGCAAAGGGGGGACACTGAAGCTTTCTTT. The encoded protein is CAISEQRGDTEAFF.

The CDR3: CATQKGENTGELFF. The DNA of the CDR3 is TGCGCCACCCAGAAGGGGGAGAACACCGGGGAGCTGTTTTTT. The chain uses TRBV5-1 and TRBJ2-2, with D perhaps TRBD1 (6 bases). Per the germline V gene, CDR1 is SGHRS and CDR2 is YFSETQ. The CDR3 consists of 14 residues. Trimming removed 9 bases at V and 1 base at J, with 13 bases between.